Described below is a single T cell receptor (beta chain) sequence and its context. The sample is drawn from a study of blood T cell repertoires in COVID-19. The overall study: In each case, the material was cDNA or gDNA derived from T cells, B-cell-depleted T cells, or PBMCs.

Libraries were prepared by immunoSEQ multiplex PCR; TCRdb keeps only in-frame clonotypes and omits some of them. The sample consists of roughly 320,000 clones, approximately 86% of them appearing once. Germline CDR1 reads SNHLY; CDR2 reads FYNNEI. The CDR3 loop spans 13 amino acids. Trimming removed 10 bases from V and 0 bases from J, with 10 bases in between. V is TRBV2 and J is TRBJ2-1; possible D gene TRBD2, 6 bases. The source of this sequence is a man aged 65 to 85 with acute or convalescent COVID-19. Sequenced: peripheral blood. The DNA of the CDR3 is TGTGCCATCAAGCGGGCCTCCTACAATGAGCAGTTCTTC. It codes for CAIKRASYNEQFF.